This TCR beta chain is from a study of cytomegalovirus exposure and HLA in healthy donors. On the study more broadly: Genetic ancestry analysis placed 81% of the 300 to 400 donors that were genotyped in the Caucasian-associated cluster. Study-wide results and caveats: Donors belonging to an Asian-associated ancestry cluster reportedly showed fewer N-insertions in productive TCRs than the approximately 670-donor mean, according to what a later analysis found.

As for this clone: Its antigen is not identified.

60 Vbeta and 13 Jbeta primers were used in PCR. The assay was immunoSEQ multiplex PCR, and TCRdb's table has in-frame clones only and misses some. The listing contains about 200,000 clones. Trimming removed 8 bases at V and 2 bases at J, with 16 bases between. CDR1 LGHNA and CDR2 YNFKEQ come from the germline V gene. This CDR3 contains 15 residues. The sample was PBMCs. This clonotype originated in a girl aged 2-10 years in good health and CMV-seropositive. The genes are TRBV4-2 and TRBJ2-1; a weak D match, TRBD1 (6 bases). CDR3 nucleotide sequence: TGTGCCAGCGGGGGCGGGTCTGCCCCCTACAATGAGCAGTTCTTC. Translated: CASGGGSAPYNEQFF.